Each of the 19 T cell receptor beta chains below was sequenced from the same sample in a study of blood T cell repertoires in COVID-19 (dated by TCRdb to the early 2020s). The method behind the library was the immunoSEQ multiplex PCR assay. TCRdb stores this immuneACCESS table with in-frame sequences only. Part of the clones is absent; in the studies checked, under half of the shortfall reflects unresolved V genes, and no reason is known for the rest. The sample table holds 200,000 to 250,000 clones, of which approximately 80% were seen once. The top ten clonotypes cover 7.4% of the sample. The material sequenced was peripheral blood. The receptors come from a woman between 45 and 60 years old with acute or convalescent COVID-19.

This chain uses TRBV11-2 with TRBJ2-7; weak D call: TRBD1 (6 bases). Germline V gene data show CDR1 as SGHAT and CDR2 as FQNNGV. The CDR3 sequence is 14 residues long. Trimming pared 5 bases from V and 5 bases from J, leaving 16 bases between. The CDR3 DNA reads TGTGCCAGCAGCCTCCGAGGGGGTGTCCACGAGCAGTACTTC. Translation: CASSLRGGVHEQYF.

The chain links TRBV12-3 or TRBV12-4 to TRBJ2-3; D remains unclear. The CDR3 extends over 11 amino acids. The ends were cut back, 3 bases at V and 6 bases at J, with 4 bases in the middle. The CDR3 coding sequence is TGTGCCAGCAGTTTCGGGGATACGCAGTATTTT. It specifies CASSFGDTQYF.

The chain couples TRBV30 to TRBJ1-6, with D possibly matching TRBD1 (6 bases). V was clipped by 1 base and J by 4 bases, with 8 bases between them. CDR1 GTSNPN and CDR2 SVGIG come from the germline V gene (reference sequence). CDR3 length equals 14 residues. The CDR3 is CAWSGGPYNSPLHF. The CDR3 DNA sequence: TGTGCCTGGAGTGGGGGGCCGTATAATTCACCCCTCCACTTT.

The CDR3 protein is CASSRQQPNEKLFF. The CDR3 DNA follows: TGTGCCAGCAGTCGACAGCAGCCTAATGAAAAACTGTTTTTT. The chain has TRBV27 and TRBJ1-4, with D tentatively TRBD1 (5 bases). The CDR3 length is 14 residues. CDR1 is MNHEY and CDR2 is SMNVEV in the germline V gene (reference sequence). With 5 bases removed from V and 3 bases from J, the gap between germline ends came to 10 bases.

J is TRBJ2-5 and V is TRBV6-6; TRBD1 might be the D (6 bases). Trimming pared 4 bases from V and 1 base from J, leaving 13 bases between. Germline loops: CDR1 MNHNY, CDR2 SVGAGI (reference sequence). This CDR3 comprises 15 residues. DNA of the CDR3: TGTGCCAGCAGTTTCAATGGACAGATCCAAGAGACCCAGTACTTC. Protein product: CASSFNGQIQETQYF.

This clone was seen a few times. The rearrangement uses TRBV6-2 or TRBV6-3 and TRBJ2-2; 7 positions match TRBD1. Germline V gene sequence: CDR1 MNHEY, CDR2 SVGEGT. Trimming cost V 6 bases and J 6 bases; bases outside gene matches: 7. There are 14 residues in the CDR3. This CDR3 is CASSDRVGSGELFF. CDR3 coding DNA: TGTGCCAGCAGCGACAGGGTCGGGTCCGGGGAGCTGTTTTTT.

This rearrangement joins TRBV30 to TRBJ1-6; maybe TRBD1 (6 bases). The germline V and J ends were trimmed by 6 bases and 1 base, with 13 bases remaining between them. The CDR3 is made up of 15 amino acids. Germline loops: CDR1 GTSNPN, CDR2 SVGIG (reference sequence). CDR3: CACNREASYNSPLHF. The DNA of the CDR3 is TGTGCCTGTAACAGGGAAGCGTCCTATAATTCACCCCTCCACTTT.

A word on this clone: Other nucleotide sequences from this sample produce the same CDR3. The rearrangement joins TRBV30 to TRBJ2-2; tentative D call: TRBD2 (5 bases). The V gene's germline CDR1 is GTSNPN and CDR2 SVGIG (reference sequence). V shed 0 bases and J shed 1 base, with 9 bases lying between them. The CDR3 consists of 15 residues. CDR3 DNA sequence: TGTGCCTGGAGTGTACTAGGGCGGAACACCGGGGAGCTGTTTTTT. Translated, it gives CAWSVLGRNTGELFF.

V is TRBV6-5 and J is TRBJ2-5; D possibly corresponds to TRBD2 (7 bases). CDR1 is MNHEY and CDR2 is SVGAGI in the germline V gene. V was clipped by 0 bases and J by 2 bases, with 13 bases between them. The CDR3 is made up of 16 amino acids. CDR3 residues: CASSYSGGALQETQYF. In DNA form, the CDR3 reads TGTGCCAGCAGTTACTCGGGGGGGGCCCTACAAGAGACCCAGTACTTC.

V and J are TRBV3-1 (or the pseudogene TRBV3-2) and TRBJ2-1, with D unresolved. In germline, CDR1 is LGHDT, CDR2 YNNKEL (reference sequence). V was pared by 1 base and J by 9 bases, with 10 bases between. The CDR3 extends over 13 amino acids. In DNA, the CDR3 is TGTGCCAGCAGCCAAGTATTAGAAGCTGAGCAGTTCTTC. This encodes CASSQVLEAEQFF.

The chain is built from TRBV15 and TRBJ2-3; D gene uncertain. Trimming cost V 8 bases and J 6 bases, with 12 bases left between them. The CDR3 is made up of 12 amino acids. Germline V lookup: CDR1 LNHNV, CDR2 YYDKDF (reference sequence). The CDR3 sequence: CATSTNADTQYF. Here the CDR3 DNA reads TGTGCCACCTCTACTAATGCGGATACGCAGTATTTT.

This chain connects TRBV3-1 (or the pseudogene TRBV3-2) to TRBJ2-5; D unclear. CDR1 and CDR2 (germline): LGHDT, YNNKEL (reference sequence). The CDR3 loop spans 12 amino acids. Trimming cost V 5 bases and J 2 bases, with 6 bases left between them. CDR3 DNA sequence: TGTGCCAGCAGCGCGCGTCAAGAGACCCAGTACTTC. Protein: CASSARQETQYF.

The chain combines TRBV30 with TRBJ1-1; D remains ambiguous. This CDR3 region has 13 residues. V lost 3 bases and J 3 bases, leaving 11 bases between the germline ends. Germline CDR1 and CDR2: GTSNPN and SVGIG (reference sequence). Here the CDR3 reads CAWSLLSYTEAFF. CDR3 nucleotide sequence: TGTGCCTGGAGCCTCTTGTCCTACACTGAAGCTTTCTTT. Supplemented by reference TRBV30 and TRBJ1-1, the full variable domain reads SQTIHQWPATLVQPVGSPLSLECTVEGTSNPNLYWYRQAAGRGLQLLFYSVGIGQISSEVPQNLSASRPQDRQFILSSKKLLLSDSGFYLCAWSLLSYTEAFFGQGTRLTVV.

The V call is TRBV30, the J call TRBJ2-7, with 8 bases matching TRBD2. After removal of 4 bases from V and 5 bases from J, the junction contained 4 bases not matched to a gene. This CDR3 is built from 12 residues. Germline CDR1 is GTSNPN and CDR2 is SVGIG (reference sequence). CDR3: CAWTRGGHEQYF. CDR3 in DNA: TGTGCCTGGACCCGGGGGGGCCACGAGCAGTACTTC.

The chain uses TRBV7-2 and TRBJ2-7; the match to TRBD1 covers 12 bases. The germline V gene has CDR1 SGHTA and CDR2 FQGNSA. J lost 7 bases, V lost 5 bases, and 3 bases had no gene match. This CDR3 spans 13 amino acids. The CDR3 sequence is CASSGDRGREQYF. The CDR3 DNA reads TGTGCCAGCAGCGGGGACAGGGGGCGAGAGCAGTACTTC.

The chain is built from TRBV20-1 and TRBJ2-1, with a possible D match to TRBD2 (6 bases). The CDR3 covers 10 residues. The germline gives CDR1 DFQATT, CDR2 SNEGSKA (reference sequence). V lost 7 bases and J lost 7, with 8 bases in between. DNA of the CDR3: TGCAGTGTCCGGGGGAATGAGCAGTTCTTC. This translates into CSVRGNEQFF.

The CDR3 spells CASSTPRGGFQETQYF. CDR3 in DNA: TGTGCCAGCAGCACCCCTAGGGGGGGCTTCCAAGAGACCCAGTACTTC. The chain links TRBV3-1 (or the pseudogene TRBV3-2) to TRBJ2-5; maybe TRBD2 (7 bases). This CDR3 is 16 amino acids long. CDR1 LGHDT and CDR2 YNNKEL come from the germline V gene (reference sequence). V was shortened by 5 bases and J by 1 base, with 17 bases between the two germline ends.

The gene calls are TRBV27 and TRBJ2-3; TRBD1 is a possible D gene (5 bases). This CDR3 is 14 amino acids long. Trimming left V 5 bases short and J 1 base short, with 10 bases between. CDR1 and CDR2 from the germline V gene are MNHEY and SMNVEV (reference sequence). The CDR3 DNA reads as TGTGCCAGCAGTGGGGCAGACGGCACAGATACGCAGTATTTT. Translated, it gives CASSGADGTDTQYF.

This rearrangement joins TRBV11-2 to TRBJ1-6; D possibly corresponds to TRBD1 (6 bases). The germline V gene encodes CDR1 SGHAT and CDR2 FQNNGV. The CDR3 length is 13 residues. The V end was cut by 5 bases, the J end by 5 bases, with 7 bases between. The CDR3 sequence is CASSRTDNSPLHF. The CDR3, as DNA: TGTGCCAGCAGCCGGACAGATAATTCACCCCTCCACTTT.